One sample yielded the 14 T cell receptor beta chains listed below, sequenced in a study of chemoradiotherapy in HPV16-positive cancers. This table comes from immunoSEQ multiplex PCR, and its TCRdb copy is limited to in-frame clones, with some not included. The sample consists of approximately 12,000 clones, 70% to 90% of them appearing once. The specimen was blood, collected from a patient who underwent chemoradiotherapy. The source is a human donor with HPV-associated anogenital cancer.

This chain links TRBV19 with TRBJ2-5; no reliable D call. This CDR3 is 13 amino acids long. V was clipped by 6 bases and J by 4 bases, with 12 bases between them. Per the germline V gene, CDR1 is LNHDA and CDR2 is SQIVND (reference sequence). CDR3 loop: CASRTQKGETQYF. The CDR3 nucleotides read TGTGCCAGTAGAACTCAGAAGGGAGAGACCCAGTACTTC.

The chain links TRBV7-2 to TRBJ2-7, with D unclear. V lost 5 bases to trimming and J lost 3 bases, with 11 bases between them. Germline loops: CDR1 SGHTA, CDR2 FQGNSA. The CDR3 is 13 amino acids. This CDR3 is CASSQEPYYEQYV. The CDR3 DNA reads TGTGCCAGCAGCCAAGAGCCTTACTACGAGCAGTACGTC.

The J gene is TRBJ2-5, the V gene TRBV28, with TRBD1 as a possible D gene (6 bases). CDR3 length: 13 residues. The V end was cut by 5 bases, the J end by 2 bases, with 9 bases between. Germline assignment: CDR1 MDHEN and CDR2 SYDVKM. CDR3 region: CASSLGQQETQYF. CDR3 bases: TGTGCCAGCAGTCTCGGACAGCAAGAGACCCAGTACTTC. The complete variable domain, with remaining parts taken from reference TRBV28 and TRBJ2-5, reads DVKVTQSSRYLVKRTGEKVFLECVQDMDHENMFWYRQDPGLGLRLIYFSYDVKMKEKGDIPEGYSVSREKKERFSLILESASTNQTSMYLCASSLGQQETQYFGPGTRLLVL.

This rearrangement joins TRBV7-2 to TRBJ2-2, with 9 bases fitting TRBD1. Germline V gene sequence: CDR1 SGHTA, CDR2 FQGNSA. This CDR3 comprises 19 residues. V gave up 0 bases and J gave up 4 bases; unmatched junction bases: 12. CDR3 sequence (DNA): TGTGCCAGCAGCTTAGCCCCCCGGGACAGGGATTGGCGCACCGGGGAGCTGTTTTTT. Encoded protein: CASSLAPRDRDWRTGELFF.

The rearrangement joins TRBV4-1 to TRBJ1-4, with D perhaps matching TRBD1 (5 bases). V dropped 4 bases and J dropped 10 bases, with 19 bases sitting between them. Germline CDR1 reads MGHRA; CDR2 reads YSYEKL. The CDR3 totals 15 residues. The CDR3 sequence is CASSRAGVSGGKLFF. CDR3 nucleotide sequence: TGCGCCAGCAGCCGCGCCGGCGTCTCCGGGGGAAAACTGTTTTTT.

The genes are TRBV30 and TRBJ1-5; no clear D. Per germline, CDR1 GTSNPN and CDR2 SVGIG (reference sequence). Trimming cost V 1 base and J 0 bases, with 10 bases left between them. This CDR3 is 15 amino acids long. Here the CDR3 DNA reads TGTGCCTGGAGTGAAGGGTCCTATAGCAATCAGCCCCAGCATTTT. Protein sequence: CAWSEGSYSNQPQHF.

This clone was detected only a few times. The chain couples TRBV5-6 to TRBJ1-1; D is undetermined. CDR3 length: 12 residues. V was shortened by 5 bases and J by 1 base, with 6 bases between the two germline ends. Germline V gene data show CDR1 as SGHDT and CDR2 as YYEEEE. CDR3 loop: CASSWRNTEAFF. Here the CDR3 DNA reads TGTGCCAGCAGTTGGAGGAACACTGAAGCTTTCTTT.

On this clone itself: Distinct nucleotide sequences in the sample also encode this CDR3. The chain couples TRBV5-4 to TRBJ1-1; D perhaps matches TRBD1 (5 bases). The CDR3 contains 13 residues. V gave up 0 bases and J gave up 4 bases, with 7 bases separating them. Germline V gene lookup returns CDR1 SGHNT and CDR2 YYREEE (reference sequence). The CDR3 DNA reads as TGTGCCAGCAGCTTGGCGGGGCCCACTGAAGCTTTCTTT. Translated, it gives CASSLAGPTEAFF.

The CDR3: CASSVSQGSKNIQYF. The CDR3 DNA reads as TGTGCCAGCAGCGTCAGTCAGGGGTCCAAAAACATTCAGTACTTC. The V gene is TRBV7-2, the J gene TRBJ2-4; TRBD1 might be the D (6 bases). Germline V gives CDR1 SGHTA, CDR2 FQGNSA. There are 15 residues in the CDR3. Trimming left V 5 bases short and J 2 bases short, with 13 bases between.

The chain employs TRBV6-5 and TRBJ1-6; D not resolved. V lost 6 bases to trimming and J lost 13 bases, with 10 bases between them. The CDR3 is 11 residues long. Germline V gene lookup returns CDR1 MNHEY and CDR2 SVGAGI. The CDR3 DNA is TGTGCCAGCAGGCAACGAGGGCCCCTCCACTTT. It is translated as CASRQRGPLHF.

J is TRBJ2-5 and V is TRBV5-1, with a possible D match to TRBD2 (5 bases). This CDR3 has 13 amino acids. Germline values: CDR1 SGHRS, CDR2 YFSETQ. Trimming pared 5 bases from V and 5 bases from J, leaving 13 bases between. CDR3 in DNA: TGCGCCAGCAGTCGAGAGGGCTTGGAGACCCAGTACTTC. Translation gives CASSREGLETQYF.

This chain uses TRBV19 with TRBJ1-6; D gene unclear. V lost 8 bases and J lost 0, with 8 bases in between. The CDR3 consists of 14 residues. Germline-derived CDR1 and CDR2 are LNHDA and SQIVND (reference sequence). CDR3 bases: TGTGCCAGTGCGAGAGTCTCCTATAATTCACCCCTCCACTTT. It codes for CASARVSYNSPLHF.

Comment on this clone: Other DNA sequences in this sample translate to the same CDR3. The chain uses TRBV5-6 and TRBJ1-5; 10 positions match TRBD1. The length of the CDR3 is 15 residues. With V trimmed by 4 bases and J by 4 bases, 5 bases remained unmatched. In germline, CDR1 is SGHDT, CDR2 YYEEEE. The CDR3 DNA reads TGTGCCAGCAGCCCGGGGACAGGGGTTAATCAGCCCCAGCATTTT. Protein: CASSPGTGVNQPQHF.

The chain is built from TRBV7-9 and TRBJ2-6; the D is unclear. Germline V lookup: CDR1 SEHNR, CDR2 FQNEAQ (reference sequence). The CDR3 sequence is 16 residues long. Trimming took off 5 bases at V and 0 bases at J, with 11 bases between the two ends. DNA of the CDR3: TGTGCCAGCAGCCCCTCAAGGGACTCTGGGGCCAACGTCCTGACTTTC. Protein sequence: CASSPSRDSGANVLTF.